The sequence of this TCR beta chain was determined in a study of blood T cell repertoires in COVID-19. Across the study: Collection of acute and convalescent COVID-19 samples took place in the United States, Italy and Spain.

In the original processing: Amplification of reference gene primers was used by the study to estimate nucleated cell counts. The data were produced by immunoSEQ multiplex PCR, yet TCRdb's version contains in-frame clones alone and is incomplete. The V and J calls and clone size come from that table; D and trimming were worked out from the DNA. The table lists 45,000 to 65,000 clones, 75% to 90% of them singletons. Enrolled during active infection, Seattle patients were then followed longitudinally. About this clone itself: The sample contains more than one DNA sequence encoding this CDR3.

Germline lookup yields CDR1 MDHEN and CDR2 SYDVKM. V gave up 6 bases and J gave up 3 bases, with 15 bases separating them. CDR3 length equals 15 residues. The TCR was taken from a young man with COVID-19, enrolled during active disease. The sequencing sample was made of peripheral blood. The rearrangement links TRBV28 to TRBJ1-3; D unresolved. Here the CDR3 DNA reads TGTGCCAGCAGCATCACTATGGGTATTGGAAACACCATATATTTT. This codes for CASSITMGIGNTIYF.